Described below is a single TCR beta chain sequence and its context. Its target is unknown. The sample belongs to a study of graft-versus-host responses after intestinal transplantation. Overall study: Multivisceral, liver-intestinal, or isolated intestinal transplants were received by the recipients. The study gave all recipients anti-thymocyte globulin induction, then tacrolimus and steroids for about three years. Study results and limitations: Within the allografts of patients who had graft-donor T cell macrochimerism, graft-versus-host to host-versus-graft clonal ratios were high. Recipient marrow harbored GvH clones, some of which surfaced first in ileum or blood.

CDR1 and CDR2 from the germline V gene are SGHVS and FQNEAQ. V shed 2 bases and J shed 2 bases, with 14 bases lying between them. The CDR3 has 16 residues. Some clones are missing from TCRdb's copy, which holds only in-frame ones; the method was immunoSEQ multiplex PCR. The table lists around 90,000 clones, roughly 89% of them singletons. V usage is TRBV7-8 and J usage is TRBJ2-3; D possibly corresponds to TRBD2 (6 bases). The sequence was obtained from a human donor who received an intestinal transplant. Here the sequenced sample was unstimulated CD4+ T cells sorted from spleen or lymph node cells, taken before intestinal transplant. The CDR3 coding sequence is TGTGCCAGCAGCTTAAGGGCTGGGGGGACCACAGATACGCAGTATTTT. Protein sequence: CASSLRAGGTTDTQYF. The variable domain in full, with the rest retrieved from reference TRBV7-8 and TRBJ2-3, is GAGVSQSPRYKVAKRGQDVALRCDPISGHVSLFWYQQALGQGPEFLTYFQNEAQLDKSGLPSDRFFAERPEGSVSTLKIQRTQQEDSAVYLCASSLRAGGTTDTQYFGPGTRLTVL.